The rows below give T cell receptor beta chains drawn from one sample of a study of CD8 T cells in ankylosing spondylitis. TCRdb recomputed calls from the 5' RACE reads with MiXCR, one row per CDR3 protein. The sample has some 400,000 distinct CDR3 sequences; about a fifth are singletons. Specimen: blood, either unsorted or a sorted T cell fraction (not recorded which). The origin of the receptors is a male donor with ankylosing spondylitis. The CDR3 runs from the conserved cysteine through the conserved F or W. A D gene is named only where the DNA matches it firmly. Only part of the rows carry a size: once, few, many, or a class if the clone is expanded.

.	TRBJ2-3	TRBV7-3	few	CASSLYGISTDTQYF	TGTGCCAGCAGCTTATACGGAATTAGCACAGATACGCAGTATTTT
TRBD2	TRBJ2-3	TRBV5-8	.	CASSNSGTRTDTQYF	TGTGCCAGCAGTAATAGCGGGACCCGCACAGATACGCAGTATTTT
TRBD1	TRBJ2-6	TRBV6-1	few	CASSGTGANSGANVLTF	TGTGCCAGCAGTGGGACAGGGGCCAACTCTGGGGCCAACGTCCTGACTTTC
.	TRBJ2-1	TRBV9	.	CASNRGGSWYNEQFF	TGTGCCAGCAACCGGGGTGGGAGTTGGTACAATGAGCAGTTCTTC
.	TRBJ2-7	TRBV6-2/TRBV6-3	.	CASSSGPRRESYEQYF	TGTGCCAGCAGTTCCGGACCCCGGCGAGAGTCCTACGAGCAGTACTTC
TRBD2	TRBJ2-7	TRBV4-3	.	CASSQDLTSGSYEQYF	TGCGCCAGCAGCCAAGATCTTACTAGCGGGAGCTACGAGCAGTACTTC
.	TRBJ2-5	TRBV28	few	CASNSGGPIRTQYF	TGTGCCAGCAACAGTGGGGGACCCATTCGGACCCAGTACTTC
TRBD1	TRBJ1-4	TRBV12-3/TRBV12-4	few	CASSFATGERGANEKLFF	TGTGCCAGCAGTTTCGCGACAGGGGAACGGGGGGCTAATGAAAAACTGTTTTTT
TRBD1	TRBJ2-7	TRBV20-1	.	CSARDRRAPGQGYEQYF	TGCAGTGCTAGAGACCGTAGGGCTCCGGGACAGGGTTACGAGCAGTACTTC
.	TRBJ2-5	TRBV6-1	.	CASSLRPTGKETQYF	TGTGCCAGCAGTCTCCGGCCTACAGGGAAAGAGACCCAGTACTTC
.	TRBJ1-1	TRBV5-1	few	CASSLLTGENTEAFF	TGCGCCAGCAGCCTACTGACAGGAGAGAACACTGAAGCTTTCTTT
TRBD1	TRBJ2-5	TRBV3-1	.	CASSLMTGPQETQYF	TGTGCCAGCAGCCTAATGACAGGGCCCCAAGAGACCCAGTACTTC
TRBD2	TRBJ2-1	TRBV7-8	many	CASSYLAGLNEQFF	TGTGCCAGCAGCTACCTAGCGGGACTCAATGAGCAGTTCTTC
TRBD2	TRBJ2-5	TRBV5-1	.	CASSSVGGLAGGRQETQYF	TGCGCCAGCAGCTCAGTGGGGGGACTAGCGGGAGGAAGGCAAGAGACCCAGTACTTC
.	TRBJ2-5	TRBV7-2	.	CASSLERRQETQYF	TGTGCCAGCAGCTTGGAGCGGAGACAAGAGACCCAGTACTTC
TRBD1	TRBJ1-5	TRBV28	.	CASSFDRGLGQPQHF	TGTGCCAGCAGTTTCGACAGGGGGCTGGGTCAGCCCCAGCATTTT
TRBD1	TRBJ1-4	TRBV29-1	.	CSVEGQGREKLFF	TGCAGCGTCGAAGGACAGGGCCGGGAAAAACTGTTTTTT
TRBD1	TRBJ1-4	TRBV6-6	few	CASRQGEGEKLFF	TGTGCCAGCAGACAGGGGGAAGGTGAAAAACTGTTTTTT
.	TRBJ2-5	TRBV11-2	few	CASSFGGVQETQYF	TGTGCCAGCAGCTTTGGGGGAGTACAAGAGACCCAGTACTTC
.	TRBJ2-7	TRBV6-5	once	CASSYGGNEQYF	TGTGCCAGCAGTTACGGGGGGAACGAGCAGTACTTC
TRBD2	TRBJ2-3	TRBV5-1	few	CASSLRILAGGTDTQYF	TGCGCCAGCAGCTTGCGGATCCTAGCGGGAGGCACAGATACGCAGTATTTT
.	TRBJ2-2	TRBV11-2	.	CASRPLVTTGELFF	TGTGCCAGCAGGCCTCTAGTGACTACCGGGGAGCTGTTTTTT
.	TRBJ2-7	TRBV7-2	few	CASSLEVLYYEQYF	TGTGCCAGCAGCTTAGAAGTACTCTACTACGAGCAGTACTTC
.	TRBJ2-3	TRBV20-1	.	CSASYVTDTQYF	TGCAGTGCTAGTTATGTAACAGATACGCAGTATTTT
.	TRBJ1-1	TRBV12-3/TRBV12-4	many	CASSWANINTEAFF	TGTGCCAGCAGTTGGGCTAACATTAACACTGAAGCTTTCTTT
.	TRBJ2-4	TRBV7-3	.	CASSLRGGLVGNIQYF	TGTGCCAGCAGCTTAAGGGGGGGGCTAGTGGGAAACATTCAGTACTTC
.	TRBJ2-6	TRBV29-1	few	CSVSEHSGANVLTF	TGCAGCGTAAGCGAACACTCTGGGGCCAACGTCCTGACTTTC
TRBD2	TRBJ2-1	TRBV18	few	CASSPDRLAGDNEQFF	TGTGCCAGCTCACCAGATAGACTAGCGGGAGACAATGAGCAGTTCTTC
.	TRBJ2-7	TRBV28	.	CASRGVGPSYEQYF	TGTGCCAGCAGGGGGGTGGGACCCTCCTACGAGCAGTACTTC
TRBD2	TRBJ2-1	TRBV11-1	.	CASSLVLAGEISYNEQFF	TGTGCCAGCAGCTTAGTACTAGCGGGAGAAATCTCCTACAATGAGCAGTTCTTC
TRBD1	TRBJ2-7	TRBV5-1	.	CASSLEGQIYEQYF	TGCGCCAGCAGCTTGGAGGGACAGATCTACGAGCAGTACTTC
.	TRBJ1-2	TRBV28	.	CASRSTGFYGYTF	TGTGCCAGCAGGAGTACAGGGTTCTATGGCTACACCTTC
.	TRBJ2-2	TRBV5-1	.	CASSLAGEGGELFF	TGCGCCAGCAGCTTGGCCGGGGAAGGCGGGGAGCTGTTTTTT
TRBD1	TRBJ1-1	TRBV10-3	.	CAITQTGTMNTEAFF	TGTGCCATCACCCAGACAGGGACAATGAACACTGAAGCTTTCTTT
.	TRBJ1-6	TRBV20-1	.	CSAQRPGTPGDSPLHF	TGCAGTGCTCAGAGACCGGGGACCCCAGGGGATTCACCCCTCCACTTT
.	TRBJ1-6	TRBV12-3/TRBV12-4	.	CASHGAWGSPLHF	TGTGCCAGCCATGGCGCCTGGGGTTCACCCCTCCACTTT
.	TRBJ2-2	TRBV3-1	few	CASSQVSSGELFF	TGTGCCAGCAGCCAAGTTAGTTCCGGGGAGCTGTTTTTT